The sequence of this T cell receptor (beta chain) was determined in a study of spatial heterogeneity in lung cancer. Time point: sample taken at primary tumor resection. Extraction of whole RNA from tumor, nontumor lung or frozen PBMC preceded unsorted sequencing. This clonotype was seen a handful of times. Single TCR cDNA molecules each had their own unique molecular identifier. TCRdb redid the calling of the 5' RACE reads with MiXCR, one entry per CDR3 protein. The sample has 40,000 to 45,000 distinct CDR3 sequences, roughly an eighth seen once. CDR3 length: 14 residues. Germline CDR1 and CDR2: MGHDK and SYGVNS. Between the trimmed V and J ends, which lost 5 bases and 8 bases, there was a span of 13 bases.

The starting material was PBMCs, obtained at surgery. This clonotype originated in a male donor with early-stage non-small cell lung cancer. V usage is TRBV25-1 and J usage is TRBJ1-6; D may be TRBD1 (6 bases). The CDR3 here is CASSYRDLDSPLHF. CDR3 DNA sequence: TGTGCCAGCAGTTACAGGGACCTGGATTCACCCCTCCACTTT.